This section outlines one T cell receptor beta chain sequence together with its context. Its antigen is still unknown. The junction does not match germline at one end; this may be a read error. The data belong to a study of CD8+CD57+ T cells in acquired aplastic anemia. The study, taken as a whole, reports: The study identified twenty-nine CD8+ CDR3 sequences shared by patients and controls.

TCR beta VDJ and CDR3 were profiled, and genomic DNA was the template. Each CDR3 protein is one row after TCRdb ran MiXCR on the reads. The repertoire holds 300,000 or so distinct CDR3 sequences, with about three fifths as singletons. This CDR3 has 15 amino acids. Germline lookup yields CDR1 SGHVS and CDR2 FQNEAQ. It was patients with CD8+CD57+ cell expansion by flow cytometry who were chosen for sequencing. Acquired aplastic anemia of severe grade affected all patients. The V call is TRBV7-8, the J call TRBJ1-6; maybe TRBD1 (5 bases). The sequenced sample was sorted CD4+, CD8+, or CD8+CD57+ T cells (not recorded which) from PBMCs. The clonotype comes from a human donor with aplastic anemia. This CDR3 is CASSLAGTTDSPPHF. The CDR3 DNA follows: TGTGCCAGCAGCTTAGCCGGGACTACCGATTCACCCCCCCACTTT. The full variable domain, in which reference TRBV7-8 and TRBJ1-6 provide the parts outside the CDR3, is GAGVSQSPRYKVAKRGQDVALRCDPISGHVSLFWYQQALGQGPEFLTYFQNEAQLDKSGLPSDRFFAERPEGSVSTLKIQRTQQEDSAVYLCASSLAGTTDSPPHFGNGTRLTVT.